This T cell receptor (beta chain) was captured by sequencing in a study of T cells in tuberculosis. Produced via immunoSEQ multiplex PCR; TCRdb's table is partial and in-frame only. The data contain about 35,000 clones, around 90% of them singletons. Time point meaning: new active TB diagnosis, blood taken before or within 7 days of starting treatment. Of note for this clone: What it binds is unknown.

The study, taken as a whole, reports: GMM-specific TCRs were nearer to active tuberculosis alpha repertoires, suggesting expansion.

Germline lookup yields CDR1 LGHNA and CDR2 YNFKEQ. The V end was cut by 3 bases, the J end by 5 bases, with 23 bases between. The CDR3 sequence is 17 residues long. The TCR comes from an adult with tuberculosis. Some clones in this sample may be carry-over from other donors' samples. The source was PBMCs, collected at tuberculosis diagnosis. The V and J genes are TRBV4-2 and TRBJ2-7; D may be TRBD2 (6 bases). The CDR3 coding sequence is TGTGCCAGCAGCCAGGGGGTCGGGGCGGGGTCGGGAAACGAGCAGTACTTC. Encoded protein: CASSQGVGAGSGNEQYF.